Listed here is a single T cell receptor beta chain. Its antigen is not identified. Described treatment: around 19 received Ad26.COV2.S at low or high dose, single or two shots; roughly five received placebo; per-sample allocation not given. At day 63 after the first vaccine or placebo injection, samples were drawn. The sample belongs to a study of Ad26.COV2.S vaccination and SARS-CoV-2 variants. Background on the study: The donor belonged to the COV1001 Ad26.COV2.S trial arm. The study, taken as a whole, reports: Substantial breadth was reported for post-vaccination spike-specific CD8+ and CD4+ T cells.

The CDR3 has 16 residues. Germline CDR1 and CDR2: SGHDT and YYEEEE. Between the trimmed V and J ends, which lost 3 bases and 0 bases, there was a span of 13 bases. Profiling relied on immunoSEQ multiplex PCR, and the TCRdb table lists in-frame clones only, not all of them. The sample consists of about 680,000 clones, roughly 90% of them appearing once. The TCR sequence derives from a person between 18 and 65 years old who received the Ad26.COV2.S COVID-19 vaccine or a placebo. This rearrangement joins TRBV5-6 to TRBJ2-1, with D perhaps TRBD1 or TRBD2 (5 bases each). The sample here was peripheral blood, taken in a trial of Ad26.COV2.S vaccine versus placebo. The CDR3: CASSSNAGSSYNEQFF. CDR3 in DNA: TGTGCCAGCAGCTCCAACGCAGGGAGCTCCTACAATGAGCAGTTCTTC.